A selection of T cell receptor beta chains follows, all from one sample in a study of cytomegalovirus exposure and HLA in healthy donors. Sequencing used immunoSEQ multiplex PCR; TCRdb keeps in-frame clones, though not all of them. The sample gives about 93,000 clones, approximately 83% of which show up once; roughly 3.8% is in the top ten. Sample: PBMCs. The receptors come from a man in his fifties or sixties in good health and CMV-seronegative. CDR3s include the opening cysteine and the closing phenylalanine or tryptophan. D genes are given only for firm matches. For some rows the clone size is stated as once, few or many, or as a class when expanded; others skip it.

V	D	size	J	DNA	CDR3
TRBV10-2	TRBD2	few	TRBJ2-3	TGCGCCACAAGGCGGACTAGCGGGAGGATGGGCGATACGCAGTATTTT	CATRRTSGRMGDTQYF
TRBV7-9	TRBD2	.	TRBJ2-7	TGTGCCAGCAGCTTATTGGTTACTGGAGCGGGAAGGTTGTACGAGCAGTACTTC	CASSLLVTGAGRLYEQYF
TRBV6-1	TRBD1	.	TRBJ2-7	TGTGCCAGCAGTAGTACAGGGGGCATCTCCGAGCAGTACTTC	CASSSTGGISEQYF
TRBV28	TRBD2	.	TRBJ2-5	TGTGCCAGCAGTTTGGTCACTAGCGGGAGAGATGAGACCCAGTACTTC	CASSLVTSGRDETQYF
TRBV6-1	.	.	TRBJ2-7	TGTGCCAGCATCCCCGGGGGACCCTTCGAGCAGTACTTC	CASIPGGPFEQYF
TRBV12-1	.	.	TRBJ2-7	TGTGCCAGCAGCGTAGACCGACAGGGGGCCGGCGAGCAGTACTTC	CASSVDRQGAGEQYF
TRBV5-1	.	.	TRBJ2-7	TGCGCCAGCAGCTTGGCCCTCGGGGGGCTCTACGAGCAGTACTTC	CASSLALGGLYEQYF
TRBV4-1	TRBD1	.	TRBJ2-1	TGCGCCAGCAGTTCGCAGGGGGTCAATGAGCAGTTCTTC	CASSSQGVNEQFF
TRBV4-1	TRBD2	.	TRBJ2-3	TGCGCCAGCAGCCAAGATCCCCCTTCATACGGGGCGGGAGGGGGGGCAGATACGCAGTATTTT	CASSQDPPSYGAGGGADTQYF
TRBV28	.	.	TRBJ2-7	TGTGCCAGCAGTTTATTCCCCCTCTTAGATAGTGGGAGGGAGCAGTACTTC	CASSLFPLLDSGREQYF
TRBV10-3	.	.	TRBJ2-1	TGTGCCATCAGTGAAGGGAGACTAGTCGAAACCTACAATGAGCAGTTCTTC	CAISEGRLVETYNEQFF
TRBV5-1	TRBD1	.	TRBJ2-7	TGCGCCAGCAGCACGGGACAGAGAGTGAACGAGCAGTACTTC	CASSTGQRVNEQYF
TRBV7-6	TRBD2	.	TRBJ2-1	TGTGCCAGCAGCGAGGGCCTAGCGGACTACAATGAGCAGTTCTTC	CASSEGLADYNEQFF
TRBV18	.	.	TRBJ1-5	TGTGCCAGCTCACCACCAGACGGGGGGCCCCTTGGTCAGCCCCAGCATTTT	CASSPPDGGPLGQPQHF